This T cell receptor (beta chain) is from a study of T cell responses to AZD1222 COVID-19 vaccine. V lost 7 bases to trimming and J lost 2 bases, with 14 bases between them. The CDR3 covers 14 residues. Germline V gives CDR1 MNHEY, CDR2 SVGAGI. The method was immunoSEQ multiplex PCR; TCRdb's version includes in-frame clones alone and lacks a portion of them. This repertoire shows over 150,000 clones, approximately 87% found once; its top ten account for under 7%. The sequence was obtained from an adult in good health. Sequenced here: peripheral blood, sampled on day 0 of MenACWY control vaccination. This rearrangement joins TRBV6-5 to TRBJ1-1; tentatively, D is TRBD1 (5 bases). The CDR3 nucleotides read TGTGCCAGCAAAGGCAGGGCAGTAAACACTGAAGCTTTCTTT. This gives the protein CASKGRAVNTEAFF.